This TCR beta chain was captured by sequencing in a study of T cell repertoires in cytomegalovirus infection (dated by TCRdb to about 2019). Background on the whole study: Alongside well-studied HLA-B-restricted epitopes, the peptide stimulations were aimed at recently identified HLA-C-restricted CMV epitopes, whose presentation resists viral immunomodulation. The HLA type of each donor mattered for the analysis, because public TCR beta signatures pointed to carriage of CMV infection along with the matching HLA type.

The sample's treatment or condition label, decoded: in vitro stimulation with specific CMV peptide epitopes to enrich CMV-specific T cells. Findings and caveats that apply to the study as a whole: Cumulative frequency of public TCR beta family members discriminated carriers of CMV infection plus the relevant HLA type in this cohort and an independent approximately 370-donor cohort. The ex vivo response was dominated by HLA-C-restricted CMV-specific TCR beta clonotypes, which also provided the single most frequent clonotype in two of eight donors.

About this clonotype itself: Its antigen remains unidentified. Per-nucleotide qualities are absent, and no much larger clonotype sits a single base away.

The CDR3 numbers 15 residues from cysteine through phenylalanine. The DNA shown is the 45-base CDR3, in frame from base 1. CDR1 and CDR2 (SGHTA, FQGNSA) derive from the germline V gene. Trimming takes 4 bases off V and 6 bases off J; junction bases not matched to a gene: 12. Instrument on record: Illumina HiSeq 1500. Using fastp trimming at Q25 and MiXCR clonotype assembly, TCRdb reanalyzed the public sequencing data and kept in-frame beta chains. Rows are unified per CDR3 protein, each entry keeping the most common DNA and genes. This sample lists 550,000 to 700,000 distinct CDR3 sequences; 40% were detected once. Together, the top ten hold roughly 50% of the sample.

Here the sequenced sample was cultured PBMCs, taken from culture after CMV antigen stimulation. This chain joins TRBV7-2 to TRBJ2-7, with 7 central nucleotides matching TRBD1. This receptor was obtained from a human donor in good health (CMV status not recorded). Some clones in this sample may be carry-over from other donors' samples. The DNA reads as follows: TGTGCCAGCAGCTCCTTCCGACAGGGAATGGGCGAGCAGTACTTC. Its translation is CASSSFRQGMGEQYF.